Listed below are T cell receptor beta chains from one sample, sequenced in a study of T-cell reconstitution after alpha-beta-depleted transplantation in children. TCRdb redid the calling of the PCR reads with MiXCR, one entry per CDR3 protein. Seen here are about 610,000 distinct CDR3 sequences, roughly 10% observed once, and the top ten hold less than 5%. Sample: PBMCs from the stem cell graft donor, taken from the stem cell graft. Receptors originate from a human donor who donated a stem cell graft to a child with acute myeloid leukemia. CDR3s include the opening cysteine and the closing phenylalanine or tryptophan. Only part of the rows carry a size: once, few, many, or a class if the clone is expanded.

V	size	J	CDR3
TRBV27	few	TRBJ2-7	CASSLRSLAGGSSYEQYF
TRBV29-1	few	TRBJ2-7	CSVDAGPGYEQYF
TRBV7-3	.	TRBJ2-7	CASSFGIRYEQYF
TRBV7-2	few	TRBJ1-1	CASSSQGRSSDTEAFF
TRBV12-3/TRBV12-4	few	TRBJ1-5	CASSLGHNSNQPQHF
TRBV7-2	many	TRBJ1-3	CASSSGNTIYF
TRBV29-1	many	TRBJ2-7	CSVVSQSSYEQYF
TRBV20-1	.	TRBJ2-7	CSATGGQGLTYEQYF
TRBV7-2	.	TRBJ2-5	CASRIRTEETQYF
TRBV5-1	many	TRBJ2-7	CASSLASGYEQYF
TRBV7-2	many	TRBJ2-2	CASSSKEQVGELFF
TRBV20-1	many	TRBJ2-3	CSANGASRTNTDTQYF
TRBV18	.	TRBJ2-3	CASSRGDGLSDTQYF